The sequence of this T cell receptor beta chain was determined in a study of Graves' ophthalmopathy and Graves' hyperthyroidism. Investigators amplified TCR beta CDR3 regions from RNA transcripts. The authors performed first-round RT-PCR with HTBI primers and then a second-round multiplex PCR. Each CDR3 protein is one row after TCRdb ran MiXCR on the multiplex PCR reads. The sample gives roughly 350,000 distinct CDR3 sequences, about 17% of which show up once; roughly 2.3% is in the top ten. At least ten counts were recorded for this clonotype. No ophthalmopathy within 18 months of follow-up signified stable hyperthyroidism. No donor had other autoimmune disease, uncontrolled infection, pregnancy or lactation. Clinicians made diagnoses from clinical symptoms, serum thyroxine, TRAb, thyroid ultrasound and orbital computed tomography. This CDR3 has 15 amino acids. The ends lost 7 bases at V and 6 bases at J; junction bases unmatched: 13. The germline V gene has CDR1 MDHEN and CDR2 SYDVKM.

The chain joins TRBV28 to TRBJ1-2; 8 bases fit TRBD1. What was sequenced was peripheral blood. This clonotype was obtained from an adult woman with stable Graves' hyperthyroidism. The CDR3 region is CASNLQGVKAHGYTF. The CDR3 DNA follows: TGTGCCAGCAACCTACAGGGGGTGAAGGCGCATGGCTACACCTTC.